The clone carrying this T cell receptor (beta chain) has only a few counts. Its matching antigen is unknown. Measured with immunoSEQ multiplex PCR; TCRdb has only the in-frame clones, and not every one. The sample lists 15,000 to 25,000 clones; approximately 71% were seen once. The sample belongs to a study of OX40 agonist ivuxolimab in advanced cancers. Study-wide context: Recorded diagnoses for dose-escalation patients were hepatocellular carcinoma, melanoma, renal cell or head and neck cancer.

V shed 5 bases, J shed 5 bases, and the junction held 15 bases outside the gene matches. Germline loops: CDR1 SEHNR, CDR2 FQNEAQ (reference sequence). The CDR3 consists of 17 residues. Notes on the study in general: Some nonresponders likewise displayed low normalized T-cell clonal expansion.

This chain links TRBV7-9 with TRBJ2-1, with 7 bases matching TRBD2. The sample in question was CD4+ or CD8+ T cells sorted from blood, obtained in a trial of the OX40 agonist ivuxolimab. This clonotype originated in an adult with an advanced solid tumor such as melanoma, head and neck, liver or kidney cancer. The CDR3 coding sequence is TGTGCCAGCAGCCGTATGGAGGGCGGGAGAGGCAACAATGAGCAGTTCTTC. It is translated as CASSRMEGGRGNNEQFF.